This entry describes one T cell receptor (beta chain). Original analysis: Cell counts per sample came from amplifying reference gene primers. The repertoire was sequenced with immunoSEQ multiplex PCR; TCRdb's copy has only in-frame clones and lacks some. V and J calls and clone size follow that table, whereas D and trimming were derived from the DNA. The data show fewer than 450,000 clones, nearly 90% seen once. This study enrolled people aged about 18 to 100 from about 24 US geographic areas. The data belong to a study of blood T cell repertoires in COVID-19. Study details: Sources were T cells, B-cell-depleted T cells, or PBMCs; the material itself was cDNA or gDNA.

Germline V gene data show CDR1 as SGHRS and CDR2 as YFSETQ. The CDR3 runs 14 residues. Trimming removed 1 base at V and 2 bases at J, with 9 bases between. The sequence was obtained from a woman aged 40-49 years with acute COVID-19. The V call is TRBV5-1, the J call TRBJ1-1, with D uncertain. What was sequenced was PBMCs or T cells enriched from blood (not recorded which). The CDR3 region is CASSLRRGNTEAFF. Here the CDR3 DNA reads TGCGCCAGCAGCTTGCGTCGCGGTAACACTGAAGCTTTCTTT. Full variable domain (rest looked up from reference TRBV5-1 and TRBJ1-1): KAGVTQTPRYLIKTRGQQVTLSCSPISGHRSVSWYQQTPGQGLQFLFEYFSETQRNKGNFPGRFSGRQFSNSRSEMNVSTLELGDSALYLCASSLRRGNTEAFFGQGTRLTVV.